What follows is one T cell receptor beta chain and its context. Its cognate antigen is unknown. These data belong to a study of T cells after yellow fever vaccination. Trimming shortened V by 0 bases and J by 9 bases, and 12 bases separated the two germline ends. CDR3 length: 14 residues. Germline-derived CDR1 and CDR2 are MNHEY and SMNVEV (reference sequence). Universal primer sites and UMIs were introduced during 5'RACE template-switching synthesis of TCR cDNA. Each CDR3 protein gets one entry after TCRdb re-called the 5' RACE reads with MiXCR. Among around 530,000 distinct CDR3 sequences, about a sixth were seen once, and the ten largest hold around 16%. General study points: Across the CD4 and CD8 compartments, a small share of clonotypes was present in both.

Sequencing was performed on PBMCs, taken around 5 days after the first yellow fever vaccination. J is TRBJ2-1 and V is TRBV27; D remains ambiguous. This clonotype originated in a man aged 18 to 30 who received the YFV17D yellow fever vaccine. CDR3 DNA sequence: TGTGCCAGCAGTTTATCGCGAGGAAGCGTTGAGCAGTTCTTC. This translates into CASSLSRGSVEQFF.